Below are 26 T cell receptor beta chains sequenced from a single sample in a study of Graves' ophthalmopathy and Graves' hyperthyroidism. CDR3 regions of TCR beta were amplified from RNA transcripts. The workflow started with a first-round RT-PCR run with HTBI primers and then moved on to a second-round multiplex PCR. From the multiplex PCR reads, TCRdb called clonotypes with MiXCR, one entry per CDR3 protein. The table lists 200,000 to 250,000 distinct CDR3 sequences, roughly a fifth of them singletons, with approximately 39% in the top ten. Sequencing was done on a sample of peripheral blood. The receptors come from a woman aged 50 to 60 with Graves' ophthalmopathy.

This clonotype was detected a few times. Written as DNA, the CDR3 is TGTGCCAGCAGTGAAGGCCAGGGTTCCGCCATTCAGTACTTC. It specifies CASSEGQGSAIQYF. This chain links TRBV2 with TRBJ2-4; possibly TRBD1 for D (5 bases). Trimming took 1 base from V and 9 from J, leaving 13 bases between them. The CDR3 spans 14 residues. Germline V gene lookup returns CDR1 SNHLY and CDR2 FYNNEI.

This sequence joins TRBV19 and TRBJ1-5; a weak D match, TRBD1 (5 bases). Germline assignment: CDR1 LNHDA and CDR2 SQIVND (reference sequence). There are 16 residues in the CDR3. V was shortened by 8 bases and J by 5 bases, with 22 bases between the two germline ends. The CDR3 sequence is CASAQSAGPVHQPQHF. The DNA of the CDR3 is TGTGCCAGTGCTCAGTCGGCAGGGCCGGTCCATCAGCCCCAGCATTTT.

This clonotype was seen only once. At one end, the junction sequence differs from germline, possibly due to a read error. The V and J genes are TRBV25-1 and TRBJ2-4, with D perhaps matching TRBD1 (6 bases). There are 16 residues in the CDR3. The germline V gene encodes CDR1 MGHDK and CDR2 SYGVNS. CDR3 loop: CASSGTPTGPGNFQYF. CDR3 DNA sequence: TGTGCCAGCAGTGGAACCCCGACAGGTCCGGGAAACTTTCAGTACTTC.

This clonotype appeared many times. This clone may be a read error of a much larger clone one base away. The V call is TRBV28, the J call TRBJ2-6, with 9 bases identical to TRBD1. The length of the CDR3 is 16 residues. Germline V CDR1 and CDR2: MDHEN, SYDVKM. Trimming at V came to 4 bases and at J to 2 bases, leaving 3 bases not matched to a gene. Here the CDR3 reads CASSSTGGPGANVLTF. For the CDR3, the DNA is TGTGCCAGCAGTTCCACAGGGGGCCCTGGGGCCAACGTCCTGACTTTC.

This clonotype was observed once. CDR3 protein: CASSQDGQINQPQHF. CDR3 nucleotide sequence: TGTGCCAGCAGCCAGGATGGACAGATAAATCAGCCCCAGCATTTT. The rearrangement uses TRBV7-3 and TRBJ1-5; tentatively, D is TRBD1 (6 bases). Per germline, CDR1 SGHTA and CDR2 FQGTGA. The V end lost 5 bases, the J end lost 4 bases, and 15 bases lay between the germline ends. The CDR3 has 15 residues.

As for this clonotype: An end of the junction does not agree with germline; a read error may underlie this. The chain employs TRBV5-5 and TRBJ1-6, with D perhaps TRBD1 (5 bases). Germline lookup yields CDR1 SGHKS and CDR2 YYEKEE (reference sequence). The CDR3 is 17 residues long. The CDR3 loop reads CASSLWDRRDYNSPLHF. CDR3 nucleotide sequence: TGCGCCAGCAGCTTGTGGGACCGAAGAGACTATAATTCACCCCTCCACTTT.

This clonotype occurred many times. The chain employs TRBV18 and TRBJ1-1; tentatively, D is TRBD1 (5 bases). Germline CDR1 reads KGHSH; CDR2 reads LQKENI. The CDR3 has 14 residues. V was pared by 3 bases and J by 7 bases, with 15 bases between. The CDR3 coding sequence is TGTGCCAGCTCACCTTGGGGGTCGATGAATGAAGCTTTCTTT. Its translation: CASSPWGSMNEAFF.

This clonotype was observed a handful of times. V and J are TRBV20-1 and TRBJ1-5; 7 bases align to TRBD1. The CDR3 totals 14 residues. With 4 bases clipped from V and 3 bases from J, the junction kept 6 bases outside the gene matches. CDR1 and CDR2 (germline): DFQATT, SNEGSKA (reference sequence). CDR3 nucleotide sequence: TGCAGTGCTATCCCAGGGGGTGTCAATCAGCCCCAGCATTTT. Amino acid sequence: CSAIPGGVNQPQHF.

The chain joins TRBV6-1 to TRBJ2-5, with 11 positions matching TRBD2. V lost 6 bases to trimming and J lost 5 bases; unmatched junction nucleotides: 8. This CDR3 is 15 amino acids long. Germline values: CDR1 MNHNS, CDR2 SASEGT. CDR3 protein: CASRDSGGAGETQYF. CDR3 nucleotides: TGTGCCAGCAGGGATAGCGGGGGGGCCGGTGAGACCCAGTACTTC.

This clonotype was counted only a few times. V and J are TRBV30 and TRBJ2-5, with 9 bases that match TRBD1. In germline, CDR1 is GTSNPN, CDR2 SVGIG (reference sequence). With V trimmed by 0 bases and J by 5 bases, 4 bases remained unmatched. The length of the CDR3 is 14 residues. CDR3: CAWSVYRGRETQYF. The CDR3 nucleotides read TGTGCCTGGAGTGTCTACAGGGGGCGGGAGACCCAGTACTTC.

This chain links TRBV27 with TRBJ1-1; 11 bases are shared with TRBD1. The germline V gene has CDR1 MNHEY and CDR2 SMNVEV (reference sequence). J was trimmed by 5 bases and V by 2 bases; bases with no gene match: 10. The CDR3 contains 17 residues. CDR3 residues: CASSLRPDRGRGTEAFF. In nucleotides, the CDR3 is TGTGCCAGCAGTTTACGGCCGGACAGGGGGCGGGGGACTGAAGCTTTCTTT.

This clonotype was observed at least ten times. V is TRBV6-9 and J is TRBJ1-5, with D possibly being TRBD1 (5 bases). Germline loops: CDR1 MNHGY, CDR2 SVAAGI. CDR3 length equals 17 residues. V was shortened by 0 bases and J by 0 bases, with 12 bases between the two germline ends. The CDR3 sequence is CASSYSDRGSSNQPQHF. In DNA form, the CDR3 reads TGTGCCAGCAGTTATTCGGATCGGGGGAGTAGCAATCAGCCCCAGCATTTT.

This clonotype was picked up many times. The chain employs TRBV6-1 and TRBJ2-7, with 9 nucleotides matching TRBD1. The CDR3 sequence is 14 residues long. Trimming at V came to 11 bases and at J to 4 bases, leaving 12 bases not matched to a gene. Looked up from germline, CDR1 is MNHNS and CDR2 is SASEGT. Here the CDR3 reads CAVQQGTGSYEQYF. CDR3 bases: TGTGCCGTCCAACAAGGGACAGGGTCTTACGAGCAGTACTTC.

V usage is TRBV30 and J usage is TRBJ1-5, with D unclear. Trimming removed 1 base at V and 0 bases at J, with 13 bases between. The CDR3 extends over 16 amino acids. Germline CDR1 reads GTSNPN; CDR2 reads SVGIG (reference sequence). The CDR3 is CAWSASFTYSNQPQHF. Here the CDR3 DNA reads TGTGCCTGGAGTGCGTCGTTCACCTATAGCAATCAGCCCCAGCATTTT. Complete variable domain (other parts from reference TRBV30 and TRBJ1-5): SQTIHQWPATLVQPVGSPLSLECTVEGTSNPNLYWYRQAAGRGLQLLFYSVGIGQISSEVPQNLSASRPQDRQFILSSKKLLLSDSGFYLCAWSASFTYSNQPQHFGDGTRLSIL.

This clonotype was picked up many times. The chain employs TRBV20-1 and TRBJ2-7; D remains ambiguous. This CDR3 is built from 14 residues. CDR1 and CDR2 (germline): DFQATT, SNEGSKA (reference sequence). V lost 3 bases, J lost 7 bases, and 19 bases lay in between. The CDR3 region has the DNA TGCAGTGCTAGGAACCGGGCTATTAATGGGGAGCAGTACTTC. As protein: CSARNRAINGEQYF.

Concerning this clonotype: This CDR3 fails to terminate in the conserved phenylalanine or tryptophan, so it likely reflects a read error. The chain recombines TRBV7-3 with TRBJ2-7; D is possibly TRBD2 (6 bases). V was pared by 1 base and J by 3 bases, with 13 bases between. This CDR3 has 15 amino acids. The germline V gene has CDR1 SGHTA and CDR2 FQGTGA. The CDR3 DNA reads as TGTGCCAGCAGCTTAAGTCCAGGAGGGATCTACGAGCAGTACATC. It encodes CASSLSPGGIYEQYI.

In its sample, this clonotype was seen many times. The gene calls are TRBV27 and TRBJ2-5, with 7 positions matching TRBD2. Trimming at V came to 6 bases and at J to 4 bases, leaving 5 bases not matched to a gene. The CDR3 sequence is 13 residues long. The germline V gene encodes CDR1 MNHEY and CDR2 SMNVEV (reference sequence). The CDR3 loop reads CASRPWEGETQYF. Here the CDR3 DNA reads TGTGCCAGCAGGCCATGGGAGGGAGAGACCCAGTACTTC.

This clonotype occurred many times. The chain employs TRBV20-1 and TRBJ2-2, with 8 bases matching TRBD2. The length of the CDR3 is 13 residues. Germline V CDR1 and CDR2: DFQATT, SNEGSKA (reference sequence). Trimming removed 3 bases from V and 6 bases from J; junction bases left unmatched: 3. The CDR3 protein is CSASGREAGELFF. The CDR3 DNA is TGCAGTGCTAGCGGGAGGGAGGCCGGGGAGCTGTTTTTT.

The chain is built from TRBV29-1 and TRBJ2-5; 16 nucleotides line up with TRBD2. The CDR3 is 16 residues long. The trim removed 2 bases at V and 4 bases at J, leaving 4 bases unmatched. CDR1 and CDR2 from the germline V gene are SQVTM and ANQGSEA. The CDR3 sequence: CSVEPGLAGGPETQYF. CDR3 coding DNA: TGCAGCGTTGAACCGGGACTAGCGGGGGGGCCAGAGACCCAGTACTTC.

This clonotype was detected many times. The chain carries TRBV20-1 and TRBJ2-5, with D hard to call. CDR1 and CDR2 from the germline V gene are DFQATT and SNEGSKA (reference sequence). The CDR3 is 12 residues long. With 5 bases removed from V and 5 bases from J, the gap between germline ends came to 12 bases. The CDR3 protein is CSAPIGAETQYF. DNA for the CDR3: TGCAGTGCTCCTATCGGAGCGGAGACCCAGTACTTC.

The V and J genes are TRBV12-3 or TRBV12-4 and TRBJ1-1; D gene ambiguous. CDR3 size: 14 residues. V lost 5 bases, J lost 4 bases, and 14 bases lay in between. The CDR3 spells CASSKLGIGTEAFF. The CDR3, as DNA: TGTGCCAGCAGTAAGCTAGGGATTGGCACTGAAGCTTTCTTT.

Details on this clonotype: One base away lies a much larger clone, so this may be a sequencing read error. This chain links TRBV5-6 with TRBJ1-6; the D is unclear. The germline V gene has CDR1 SGHDT and CDR2 YYEEEE. This CDR3 has 12 amino acids. The DNA of the CDR3 is TGTGCCAGCAGCCGGACCAATTCATCCCTCCACTTT. The encoded protein is CASSRTNSSLHF.

The sample holds a few counts of this clonotype. This could be a read error, since a much larger clone is one nucleotide away. V and J are TRBV12-3 or TRBV12-4 and TRBJ1-1, with TRBD1 identical over 8 bases. The CDR3 consists of 14 residues. Losses at the gene ends were 5 bases for V and 1 base for J; bases not matched to a gene: 3. The CDR3 coding sequence is TGTGCCAGCAGTAGGACAGGGCCGAACACTGAAGCTTTCTTT. Amino acids: CASSRTGPNTEAFF.

This clonotype appeared many times. The CDR3 bases are TGTGCCAGCAGCCAACCACGGGGGGGGCAAGAGACCCAGTACTTC. Protein sequence: CASSQPRGGQETQYF. The chain has TRBV14 and TRBJ2-5, with 8 bases identical to TRBD2. The junction had 4 bases not matched to a gene; V was cut back by 2 bases and J by 2 bases. This CDR3 has 15 residues. Germline-derived CDR1 and CDR2 are SGHDN and FVKESK. The whole variable domain, filled in from reference TRBV14 and TRBJ2-5, reads EAGVTQFPSHSVIEKGQTVTLRCDPISGHDNLYWYRRVMGKEIKFLLHFVKESKQDESGMPNNRFLAERTGGTYSTLKVQPAELEDSGVYFCASSQPRGGQETQYFGPGTRLLVL.

This clonotype was counted many times. The J gene is TRBJ2-5, the V gene TRBV25-1, with TRBD1 matching over 8 bases. The CDR3 is 15 amino acids. With 2 bases clipped from V and 5 bases from J, the junction kept 7 bases outside the gene matches. Per the germline V gene, CDR1 is MGHDK and CDR2 is SYGVNS. The CDR3 nucleotides are TGTGCCAGCAGTGAACTCCAGGGGGCTGGGGAGACCCAGTACTTC. Amino acids: CASSELQGAGETQYF.

This clonotype was recorded many times. The chain couples TRBV19 to TRBJ2-7; TRBD2 matches 11 bases. J lost 6 bases, V lost 4 bases, and 8 bases had no gene match. The CDR3 length is 15 residues. Germline V gives CDR1 LNHDA, CDR2 SQIVND (reference sequence). This CDR3 reads CASSTRLAGKGEQYF. CDR3 nucleotides: TGTGCCAGTAGTACAAGACTAGCGGGAAAGGGCGAGCAGTACTTC.